The 6 T cell receptor beta chains reported below all come from one sample, sequenced in a study of vaccination and CD4 T cells after COVID-19. Researchers used the Oncomine TCR Beta short-read assay to sequence DNA from cultured CD4+ T cells. Genomic DNA was extracted from cultured CD4+ T cells. One entry per CDR3 protein, called by TCRdb with MiXCR from the PCR reads. The sample gives some 9,100 distinct CDR3 sequences, less than 45% of which show up once; just over 14% is in the top ten. Described treatment: roughly 10-day PBMC culture with coronavirus spike peptide pools or control peptides (ViraFEST assay). CD4+ T cells that came from the unexposed donor were collected before the COVID-19 pandemic (2011-2018). These receptors' targets are unknown. Sample: CD4+ T cells from blood, cultured in vitro. These TCRs come from a human donor in good health.

V usage is TRBV2 and J usage is TRBJ2-2; no firm D call. With 1 base removed from V and 7 bases from J, the gap between germline ends came to 7 bases. The CDR3 length is 13 residues. Germline V lookup: CDR1 SNHLY, CDR2 FYNNEI. In nucleotides, the CDR3 is TGTGCCAGCAGTGAAGAGGTTATCGGGGAGCTGTTTTTT. Its protein is CASSEEVIGELFF.

This clonotype was picked up a small number of times. CDR3 nucleotide sequence: TGCAGTGCAAGGGGCATCCAAGAGACCCAGTACTTC. It translates to CSARGIQETQYF. The rearrangement joins TRBV20-1 to TRBJ2-5; D might be TRBD1 (5 bases). Germline CDR1 and CDR2: DFQATT and SNEGSKA (reference sequence). This CDR3 comprises 12 residues. The germline V and J ends were trimmed by 6 bases and 1 base, with 9 bases remaining between them.

The CDR3 DNA sequence: TGCGCCAGTCTAGCGGGGGAGAACACCGGGGAGCTGTTTTTT. This gives the protein CASLAGENTGELFF. This chain uses TRBV10-1 with TRBJ2-2, with 10 nucleotides matching TRBD2. Germline assignment: CDR1 WNHNN and CDR2 SYGVQD (reference sequence). V lost 9 bases, J lost 1 base, and 2 bases stayed unmatched. CDR3 length equals 14 residues.

The gene calls are TRBV6-1 and TRBJ1-5; D remains ambiguous. The length of the CDR3 is 14 residues. Trimming took off 7 bases at V and 5 bases at J, with 15 bases between the two ends. Per the germline V gene, CDR1 is MNHNS and CDR2 is SASEGT. In DNA, the CDR3 is TGTGCCAGCACCCCAAGGACCTTAGATCAGCCCCAGCATTTT. Its translation is CASTPRTLDQPQHF.

This clonotype has more than one count but fewer than ten. V and J are TRBV7-2 and TRBJ1-5; weak D call: TRBD1 (5 bases). The V end was cut by 6 bases, the J end by 5 bases, with 17 bases between. Germline CDR1 SGHTA, CDR2 FQGNSA. The CDR3 is 15 amino acids. CDR3 sequence reads: CASSPGRMEDQPQHF. CDR3 sequence (DNA): TGTGCCAGCAGTCCGGGACGAATGGAGGATCAGCCCCAGCATTTT.

This chain joins TRBV7-3 and TRBJ1-1; D unclear. The V gene's germline CDR1 is SGHTA and CDR2 FQGTGA. V was pared by 4 bases and J by 1 base, with 10 bases between. This CDR3 contains 14 residues. In DNA, the CDR3 is TGTGCCAGCAGCTACTCCGGGAAGAACACTGAAGCTTTCTTT. Translation gives CASSYSGKNTEAFF.